This T cell receptor (beta chain) was recovered during a study of healthy donors' naive CD4 and CD8 T cells. Germline V gene lookup returns CDR1 KGHDR and CDR2 SFDVKD. The CDR3 length is 15 residues. The V end was cut by 5 bases, the J end by 2 bases, with 15 bases between. This clonotype was detected only a few times. A linear amplification protocol produced the TCR libraries from 450 to 500 ng of total RNA. TCRdb analysed the reads with MiXCR anew, one entry per CDR3 protein. The data contain about 200,000 distinct CDR3 sequences, around 80% of them singletons. The sequenced sample consisted of naive CD4+ and CD8+ T cells sorted from blood, pooled from several donors. V gene TRBV24-1 combines with J gene TRBJ2-7; possible D gene TRBD2, 6 bases. The receptor was isolated from a pool of human donors in good health; the sample pools cells from several healthy donors. CDR3 protein: CATSASGEAAYEQYF. DNA of the CDR3: TGTGCCACCAGTGCCTCGGGGGAAGCAGCCTACGAGCAGTACTTC.